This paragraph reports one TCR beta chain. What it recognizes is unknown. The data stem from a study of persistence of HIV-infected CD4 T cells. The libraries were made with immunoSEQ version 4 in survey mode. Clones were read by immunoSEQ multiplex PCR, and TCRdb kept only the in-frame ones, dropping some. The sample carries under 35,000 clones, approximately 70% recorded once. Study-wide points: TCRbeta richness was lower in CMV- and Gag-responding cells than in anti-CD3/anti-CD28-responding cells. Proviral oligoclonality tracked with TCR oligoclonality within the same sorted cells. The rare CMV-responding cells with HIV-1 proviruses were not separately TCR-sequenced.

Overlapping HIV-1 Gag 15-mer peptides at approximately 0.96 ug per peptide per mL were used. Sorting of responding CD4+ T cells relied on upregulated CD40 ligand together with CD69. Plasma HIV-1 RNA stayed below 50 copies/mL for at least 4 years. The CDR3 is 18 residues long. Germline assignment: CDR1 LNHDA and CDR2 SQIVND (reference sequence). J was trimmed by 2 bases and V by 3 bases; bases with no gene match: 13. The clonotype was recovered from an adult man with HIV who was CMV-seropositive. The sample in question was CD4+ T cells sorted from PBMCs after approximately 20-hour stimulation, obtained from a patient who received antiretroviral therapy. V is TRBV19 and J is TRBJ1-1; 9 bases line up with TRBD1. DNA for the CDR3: TGTGCCAGTAGTATCTCCAGTCCCGGGACAGGGATAAACACTGAAGCTTTCTTT. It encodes CASSISSPGTGINTEAFF.